Following are 15 T cell receptor beta chains from one sample sequenced in a study of blood T cell repertoires in COVID-19. Repertoires were generated with immunoSEQ multiplex PCR, while TCRdb's copy carries only in-frame clones and drops some. The repertoire consists of about 250,000 clones, with 85% occurring once and the leading ten covering approximately 5.1%. Sequenced material: peripheral blood. The receptors here all came from a man between 45 and 60 years old with active or convalescent COVID-19.

The chain couples TRBV9 to TRBJ2-7; 8 bases agree with TRBD1. Germline V gene sequence: CDR1 SGDLS, CDR2 YYNGEE. This CDR3 is built from 15 residues. Trimming at V came to 4 bases and at J to 4 bases, leaving 10 bases not matched to a gene. CDR3 loop: CASSPRTGTRYEQYF. Written as DNA, the CDR3 is TGTGCCAGCAGCCCTAGGACAGGGACAAGGTACGAGCAGTACTTC.

V and J are TRBV9 and TRBJ1-2; tentative D call: TRBD1 (5 bases). Germline loops: CDR1 SGDLS, CDR2 YYNGEE. V was shortened by 0 bases and J by 4 bases, with 10 bases between the two germline ends. This CDR3 spans 14 amino acids. The CDR3 protein is CASSVAGGGYGYTF. The CDR3 nucleotides are TGTGCCAGCAGCGTAGCGGGGGGAGGCTATGGCTACACCTTC.

This chain uses TRBV20-1 with TRBJ2-7; 13 bases map to TRBD2. Per the germline V gene, CDR1 is DFQATT and CDR2 is SNEGSKA (reference sequence). The junction had 7 bases not matched to a gene; V was cut back by 3 bases and J by 2 bases. The length of the CDR3 is 16 residues. The CDR3 is CSASAAGTSGTYEQYF. CDR3 DNA: TGCAGTGCTAGTGCGGCCGGGACTAGCGGGACCTACGAGCAGTACTTC.

The CDR3 is CASSLDRGPSEQYF. The CDR3 bases are TGTGCCAGCAGTCTGGACAGGGGGCCAAGCGAGCAGTACTTC. This chain connects TRBV28 to TRBJ2-7; 11 bases line up with TRBD1. The CDR3 spans 14 residues. Unmatched junction bases numbered 6, after V lost 5 bases and J lost 6 bases. Germline assignment: CDR1 MDHEN and CDR2 SYDVKM. Complete variable domain (other parts from reference TRBV28 and TRBJ2-7): DVKVTQSSRYLVKRTGEKVFLECVQDMDHENMFWYRQDPGLGLRLIYFSYDVKMKEKGDIPEGYSVSREKKERFSLILESASTNQTSMYLCASSLDRGPSEQYFGPGTRLTVT.

The chain has TRBV5-4 and TRBJ2-1; TRBD2 aligns across 16 bases. Germline-derived CDR1 and CDR2 are SGHNT and YYREEE (reference sequence). The length of the CDR3 is 18 residues. V shed 4 bases, J shed 0 bases, and the junction held 4 bases outside the gene matches. CDR3 sequence: CASSQGLAGGGSYNEQFF. CDR3 in DNA: TGTGCCAGCAGCCAGGGACTAGCGGGAGGGGGCTCCTACAATGAGCAGTTCTTC.

The rearrangement joins TRBV18 to TRBJ1-5; the D is unclear. The V end was cut by 2 bases, the J end by 8 bases, with 10 bases between. The CDR3 loop spans 13 amino acids. The V gene's germline CDR1 is KGHSH and CDR2 LQKENI. Written as DNA, the CDR3 is TGTGCCAGCTCACCAGGCCTGAGGGAGCCCCAGCATTTT. Amino acid sequence: CASSPGLREPQHF.

This chain links TRBV4-1 with TRBJ1-4, with a tentative D call TRBD1 (5 bases). Germline CDR1 and CDR2: MGHRA and YSYEKL. Trimming shortened V by 4 bases and J by 3 bases, and 15 bases separated the two germline ends. CDR3 size: 16 residues. CDR3 sequence: CASSPSTAGPNEKLFF. CDR3 bases: TGCGCCAGCAGCCCTTCAACGGCGGGGCCTAATGAAAAACTGTTTTTT.

The chain recombines TRBV27 with TRBJ2-1, with D hard to call. This CDR3 spans 11 amino acids. CDR1 is MNHEY and CDR2 is SMNVEV in the germline V gene (reference sequence). Deletions cut 4 bases from V and 8 bases from J, with 6 bases between. CDR3 bases: TGTGCCAGCAGTTCCAATTATGAGCAGTTCTTC. Translating gives CASSSNYEQFF.

The V and J genes are TRBV6-5 and TRBJ1-5, with D unresolved. The CDR3 totals 16 residues. Per germline, CDR1 MNHEY and CDR2 SVGAGI. Trimming took 4 bases from V and 4 from J, leaving 17 bases between them. The CDR3 protein is CASSSPLEQSNQPQHF. Here the CDR3 DNA reads TGTGCCAGCAGTTCCCCCCTTGAACAGTCGAATCAGCCCCAGCATTTT.

This rearrangement joins TRBV6-5 to TRBJ1-6, with a weak D call TRBD1 (5 bases). CDR1 and CDR2 from the germline V gene are MNHEY and SVGAGI. The CDR3 totals 16 residues. Trimming took off 1 base at V and 7 bases at J, with 14 bases between the two ends. The DNA of the CDR3 is TGTGCCAGCAGTTACTTAGCTGCAGGGAGGAATTCACCCCTCCACTTT. Translated, it gives CASSYLAAGRNSPLHF.

The chain combines TRBV27 with TRBJ2-1; D is possibly TRBD1 (6 bases). V gave up 5 bases and J gave up 5 bases, with 13 bases separating them. CDR1 MNHEY and CDR2 SMNVEV come from the germline V gene (reference sequence). There are 14 residues in the CDR3. The CDR3 reads CASSVRGRNNEQFF. CDR3 coding DNA: TGTGCCAGCAGTGTCAGGGGACGAAACAATGAGCAGTTCTTC.

The rearrangement links TRBV30 to TRBJ1-3; D is uncertain. Germline V gene lookup returns CDR1 GTSNPN and CDR2 SVGIG (reference sequence). This CDR3 has 15 residues. The germline V and J ends were trimmed by 0 bases and 5 bases, with 14 bases remaining between them. The CDR3 nucleotides are TGTGCCTGGAGTGTCCCACCGGGAGGGAGAAACACCATATATTTT. Translation gives CAWSVPPGGRNTIYF.

V and J are TRBV21-1 and TRBJ1-4; whether TRBD1, the table's D call, matches the DNA was not checked. TRBV21-1 constitutes a pseudogene. The CDR3 loop spans 15 amino acids. The CDR3 loop reads CASSTRDSLPEKLFF. The DNA of the CDR3 is TGTGCCAGCAGCACGAGGGACAGCCTACCTGAAAAACTGTTTTTT.

V and J are TRBV7-2 and TRBJ2-7; 8 nucleotides align to TRBD2. This CDR3 is 13 amino acids long. V lost 3 bases and J lost 6; bases outside the gene matches: 4. The V gene's germline CDR1 is SGHTA and CDR2 FQGNSA. Here the CDR3 DNA reads TGTGCCAGCAGCTTGATAGCGGGACGCGAGCAGTACTTC. Protein: CASSLIAGREQYF.

This rearrangement joins TRBV15 to TRBJ2-1; the D is unclear. Per the germline V gene, CDR1 is LNHNV and CDR2 is YYDKDF (reference sequence). V dropped 2 bases and J dropped 10 bases, with 9 bases sitting between them. The CDR3 extends over 12 amino acids. CDR3 sequence reads: CATSRTYNEQFF. For the CDR3, the DNA is TGTGCCACCAGCAGAACATATAACGAGCAGTTCTTC.